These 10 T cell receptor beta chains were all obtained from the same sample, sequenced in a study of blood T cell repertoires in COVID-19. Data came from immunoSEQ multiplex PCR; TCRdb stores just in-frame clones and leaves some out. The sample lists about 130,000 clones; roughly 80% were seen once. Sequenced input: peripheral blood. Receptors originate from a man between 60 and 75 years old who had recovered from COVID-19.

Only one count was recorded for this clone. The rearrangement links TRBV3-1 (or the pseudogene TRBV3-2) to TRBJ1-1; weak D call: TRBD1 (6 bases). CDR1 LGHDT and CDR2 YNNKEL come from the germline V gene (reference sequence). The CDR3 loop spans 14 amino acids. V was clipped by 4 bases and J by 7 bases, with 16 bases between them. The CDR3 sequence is CASSPTAGAYEAFF. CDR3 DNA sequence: TGTGCCAGCAGCCCTACAGCAGGGGCCTATGAAGCTTTCTTT.

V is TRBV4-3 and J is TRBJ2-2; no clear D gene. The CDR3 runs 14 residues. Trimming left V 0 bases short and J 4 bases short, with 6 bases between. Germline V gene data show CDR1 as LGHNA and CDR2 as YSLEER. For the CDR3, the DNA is TGCGCCAGCAGCCAAGAACAGTTCACCGGGGAGCTGTTTTTT. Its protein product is CASSQEQFTGELFF.

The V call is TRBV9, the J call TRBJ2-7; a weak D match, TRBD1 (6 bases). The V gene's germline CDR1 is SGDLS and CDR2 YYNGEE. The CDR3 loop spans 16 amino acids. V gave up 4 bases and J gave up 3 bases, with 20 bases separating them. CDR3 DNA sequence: TGTGCCAGCAGCCAGAGGGCAGGGGCCCCACACTACGAGCAGTACTTC. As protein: CASSQRAGAPHYEQYF.

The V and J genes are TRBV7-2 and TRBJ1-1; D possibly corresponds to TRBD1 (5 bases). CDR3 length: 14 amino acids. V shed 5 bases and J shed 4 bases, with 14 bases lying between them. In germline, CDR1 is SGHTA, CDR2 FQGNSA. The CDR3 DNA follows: TGTGCCAGCAGCAGCGGGACCCCAGTCACTGAAGCTTTCTTT. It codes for CASSSGTPVTEAFF.

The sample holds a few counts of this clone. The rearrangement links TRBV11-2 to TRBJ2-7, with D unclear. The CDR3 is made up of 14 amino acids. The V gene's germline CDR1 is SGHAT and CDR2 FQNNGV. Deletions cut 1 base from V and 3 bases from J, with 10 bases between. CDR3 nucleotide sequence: TGTGCCAGCAGCTTAGGTTGGCAAAACTACGAGCAGTACTTC. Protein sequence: CASSLGWQNYEQYF. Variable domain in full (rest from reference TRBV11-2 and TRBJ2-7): EAGVAQSPRYKIIEKRQSVAFWCNPISGHATLYWYQQILGQGPKLLIQFQNNGVVDDSQLPKDRFSAERLKGVDSTLKIQPAKLEDSAVYLCASSLGWQNYEQYFGPGTRLTVT.

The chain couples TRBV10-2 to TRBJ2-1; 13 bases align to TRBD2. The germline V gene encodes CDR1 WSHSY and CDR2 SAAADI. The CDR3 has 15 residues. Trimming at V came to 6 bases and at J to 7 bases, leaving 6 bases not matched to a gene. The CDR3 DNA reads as TGCGCCAGCAGAAGGACTAGCGGGAGTCAAAATGAGCAGTTCTTC. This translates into CASRRTSGSQNEQFF.

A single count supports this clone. Here the CDR3 DNA reads TGCGCCAGCAGCTGGGGCGGGACCACAGATACGCAGTATTTT. Translated: CASSWGGTTDTQYF. This chain joins TRBV5-1 and TRBJ2-3, with D maybe TRBD2 (6 bases). Germline V gene sequence: CDR1 SGHRS, CDR2 YFSETQ. Trimming removed 3 bases at V and 2 bases at J, with 10 bases between. The CDR3 totals 14 residues.

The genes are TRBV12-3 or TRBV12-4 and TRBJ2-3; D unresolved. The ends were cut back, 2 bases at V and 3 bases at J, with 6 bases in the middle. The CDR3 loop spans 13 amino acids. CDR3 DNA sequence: TGTGCCAGCAGTTTACCCGGTACAGATACGCAGTATTTT. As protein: CASSLPGTDTQYF.

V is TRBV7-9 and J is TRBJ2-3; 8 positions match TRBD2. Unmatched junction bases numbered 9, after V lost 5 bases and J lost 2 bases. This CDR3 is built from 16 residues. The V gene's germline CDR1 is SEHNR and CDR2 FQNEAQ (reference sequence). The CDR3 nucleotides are TGTGCCAGCAGCCCGGGGGGGGGCCAGCCCACAGATACGCAGTATTTT. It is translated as CASSPGGGQPTDTQYF.

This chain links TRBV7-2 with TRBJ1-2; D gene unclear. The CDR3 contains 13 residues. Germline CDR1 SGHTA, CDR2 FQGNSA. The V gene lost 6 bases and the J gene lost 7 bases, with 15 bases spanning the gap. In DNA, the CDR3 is TGTGCCAGCAGTAGCCTCGGGGTTGGTGGCTACACCTTC. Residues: CASSSLGVGGYTF.